Detailed here is one TCR beta chain. Random hexamers were used to reverse transcribe an amount of 0.5 to 1 ug RNA. TCRdb reprocessed the immunoSEQ multiplex PCR reads via MiXCR and lists one record per CDR3 protein. Of some 120,000 distinct CDR3 sequences listed, around 94% are singletons. This CDR3 comprises 16 residues. Looked up from germline, CDR1 is MDHEN and CDR2 is SYDVKM. J lost 1 base, V lost 4 bases, and 6 bases had no gene match. This sample is part of a study of CD8 T cells in Susac syndrome. The chain employs TRBV28 and TRBJ2-1; 8 positions agree with TRBD2. Sequenced: CD4+ T cells from PBMCs. The clonotype comes from a human donor in good health. As DNA, the CDR3 is TGTGCCAGCAGTTCGACACTAGCGGCTTCCTACAATGAGCAGTTCTTC. It is translated as CASSSTLAASYNEQFF.